The 17 T cell receptor beta chains reported below all come from one sample, sequenced in a study of T cells after yellow fever vaccination. TCRdb re-called the 5' RACE reads through MiXCR, storing one row per CDR3 protein. The table lists hundreds of thousands of distinct CDR3 sequences, 7.5% to 9% of them singletons. Sequencing was performed on PBMCs, taken on the day of the first yellow fever vaccination. The source is a man aged 18-30 years who received the YFV17D yellow fever vaccine.

This clonotype came up a few times. The chain uses TRBV20-1 and TRBJ2-2; a possible D gene is TRBD1 (6 bases). The CDR3 is 14 residues long. V was shortened by 5 bases and J by 2 bases, with 12 bases between the two germline ends. Per the germline V gene, CDR1 is DFQATT and CDR2 is SNEGSKA (reference sequence). CDR3 sequence: CSAPDRANTGELFF. The CDR3 DNA sequence: TGCAGTGCTCCGGACAGAGCCAACACCGGGGAGCTGTTTTTT.

This clonotype was seen more than once but under ten times. This chain connects TRBV7-9 to TRBJ2-5; no reliable D call. CDR3 length equals 16 residues. Trimming stripped 1 base from V and 3 bases from J, with 15 bases between. Germline-derived CDR1 and CDR2 are SEHNR and FQNEAQ (reference sequence). DNA of the CDR3: TGTGCCAGCAGCTTAGAAGGGCTCAATCCCAAAGAGACCCAGTACTTC. It specifies CASSLEGLNPKETQYF.

This clonotype was observed a few times. This chain uses TRBV4-3 with TRBJ2-3; possible D gene TRBD1, 5 bases. With 0 bases removed from V and 3 bases from J, the gap between germline ends came to 22 bases. CDR1 is LGHNA, CDR2 YSLEER, per germline. The CDR3 is 19 amino acids. CDR3 bases: TGCGCCAGCAGCCAAGATTTGAATTGGCGCAGGGTGAAAACAGATACGCAGTATTTT. It codes for CASSQDLNWRRVKTDTQYF.

This clonotype has more than one count but fewer than ten. The gene calls are TRBV19 and TRBJ1-1; a weak D match, TRBD1 (5 bases). The germline CDR1 and CDR2 sequences are LNHDA and SQIVND (reference sequence). The V gene lost 0 bases and the J gene lost 1 base, with 6 bases spanning the gap. The CDR3 spans 14 residues. In nucleotides, the CDR3 is TGTGCCAGTAGTATAGATGGGGGGAACACTGAAGCTTTCTTT. It yields the protein CASSIDGGNTEAFF.

This chain links TRBV5-6 with TRBJ2-7, with D perhaps assigned TRBD1 or TRBD2 (6 bases each). The CDR3 covers 15 residues. Trimming stripped 2 bases from V and 3 bases from J, with 15 bases between. From germline, CDR1 is SGHDT and CDR2 YYEEEE. The CDR3 is CASSFIGGHHYEQYF. The CDR3 region has the DNA TGTGCCAGCAGCTTTATCGGGGGACACCACTACGAGCAGTACTTC.

This clonotype was seen ten or more times. The rearrangement links TRBV5-1 to TRBJ2-2, with 7 bases identical to TRBD2. Losses at the gene ends were 0 bases for V and 3 bases for J; bases not matched to a gene: 2. The CDR3 spans 15 residues. CDR1 SGHRS and CDR2 YFSETQ come from the germline V gene. Written as DNA, the CDR3 is TGCGCCAGCAGCTTGGATCGGGGGGACACCGGGGAGCTGTTTTTT. Amino acid sequence: CASSLDRGDTGELFF.

This chain uses TRBV5-4 with TRBJ2-7; the D call may be TRBD1 or TRBD2 (5 bases each). CDR1 and CDR2 from the germline V gene are SGHNT and YYREEE (reference sequence). V was clipped by 2 bases and J by 3 bases, with 12 bases between them. The CDR3 covers 14 residues. CDR3 nucleotides: TGTGCCAGCAGCTTTGGGGGTCTAGGCTACGAGCAGTACGTC. Protein: CASSFGGLGYEQYV.

The V and J genes are TRBV6-1 and TRBJ2-1; weak D call: TRBD2 (7 bases). The CDR3 has 15 amino acids. CDR1 and CDR2 from the germline V gene are MNHNS and SASEGT. Trimming removed 6 bases from V and 6 bases from J, with 18 bases in between. CDR3 sequence (DNA): TGTGCCAGCAGCCCGGAAGGGGGGGGCGGCAATGAGCAGTTCTTC. Translating gives CASSPEGGGGNEQFF.

This clonotype was observed a handful of times. The CDR3, as DNA: TGTGCCATTCGACAGGGGGACGAGCAGTACTTC. It yields the protein CAIRQGDEQYF. The chain recombines TRBV10-3 with TRBJ2-7; TRBD1 matches 9 bases. V lost 9 bases and J lost 5; bases outside the gene matches: 2. The CDR3 extends over 11 amino acids. CDR1 ENHRY and CDR2 SYGVKD come from the germline V gene.

This clonotype occurred many times. The V call is TRBV5-1, the J call TRBJ2-1; D perhaps matches TRBD1 (5 bases). The ends were cut back, 3 bases at V and 4 bases at J, with 8 bases in the middle. Germline lookup yields CDR1 SGHRS and CDR2 YFSETQ. The CDR3 is 13 amino acids. The CDR3 region has the DNA TGCGCCAGCAGCTCGACAGTTTACAATGAGCAGTTCTTC. Amino acid sequence: CASSSTVYNEQFF.

The chain combines TRBV6-1 with TRBJ2-7; 7 positions agree with TRBD1. Germline CDR1 is MNHNS and CDR2 is SASEGT. There are 15 residues in the CDR3. V gave up 6 bases and J gave up 3 bases; unmatched junction bases: 11. In DNA form, the CDR3 reads TGTGCCAGCAGACCGACCAGACAGGGCATCTACGAGCAGTACTTC. Its protein is CASRPTRQGIYEQYF.

The chain combines TRBV5-1 with TRBJ2-6, with TRBD1 matching 10 bases. CDR3 size: 19 residues. Trimming removed 4 bases from V and 2 bases from J; junction bases left unmatched: 12. Germline values: CDR1 SGHRS, CDR2 YFSETQ. CDR3 sequence (DNA): TGCGCCAGCAGCCCTATAGGGGACAGGGGAAGTGCTGGGGCCAACGTCCTGACTTTC. This gives the protein CASSPIGDRGSAGANVLTF.

A few counts support this clonotype. This chain joins TRBV20-1 and TRBJ1-6, with 7 bases identical to TRBD1. With 6 bases clipped from V and 7 bases from J, the junction kept 12 bases outside the gene matches. Germline V gene data show CDR1 as DFQATT and CDR2 as SNEGSKA (reference sequence). The CDR3 loop spans 15 amino acids. Written as DNA, the CDR3 is TGCAGTGCCTTTTATTCCGGGACAGTCAATTCACCCCTCCACTTT. Translation gives CSAFYSGTVNSPLHF.

This chain links TRBV7-9 with TRBJ2-5; the D is unclear. The CDR3 spans 14 residues. The germline gives CDR1 SEHNR, CDR2 FQNEAQ (reference sequence). Trimming took off 2 bases at V and 2 bases at J, with 9 bases between the two ends. In nucleotides, the CDR3 is TGTGCCAGCAGCTTATCCACAGTTCAAGAGACCCAGTACTTC. Its translation: CASSLSTVQETQYF.

This clonotype was recorded many times. The chain uses TRBV12-3 or TRBV12-4 and TRBJ2-7; TRBD1 or TRBD2 may be the D gene (5 bases each). The CDR3 runs 12 residues. V was clipped by 4 bases and J by 3 bases, with 7 bases between them. The CDR3 region is CASSSGSYEQYF. The CDR3 DNA reads TGTGCCAGCAGTTCAGGGAGCTACGAGCAGTACTTC.

This clonotype has ten or more counts. The V gene is TRBV7-9, the J gene TRBJ2-5; D gene unclear. This CDR3 has 13 residues. The germline V and J ends were trimmed by 6 bases and 5 bases, with 13 bases remaining between them. Germline values: CDR1 SEHNR, CDR2 FQNEAQ (reference sequence). The CDR3 DNA reads as TGTGCCAGCAGACCGGGCCTGTGGGAGACCCAGTACTTC. Encoded protein: CASRPGLWETQYF. Together with reference TRBV7-9 and TRBJ2-5, the CDR3 gives the full variable domain: DTGVSQNPRHKITKRGQNVTFRCDPISEHNRLYWYRQTLGQGPEFLTYFQNEAQLEKSRLLSDRFSAERPKGSFSTLEIQRTEQGDSAMYLCASRPGLWETQYFGPGTRLLVL.

The sample holds one count of this clonotype. Its ends do not fully match the called genes, so a read error is possible. J is TRBJ2-3 and V is TRBV28; a weak D match, TRBD2 (5 bases). CDR3 length: 16 amino acids. The V gene's germline CDR1 is MDHEN and CDR2 SYDVKM. CDR3 sequence: CTSSLSRTSSTDTQYF. The CDR3, as DNA: TGTACCAGCAGTTTGTCGAGGACTTCTAGCACAGATACGCAGTATTTT. The full variable domain, completed using reference TRBV28 and TRBJ2-3, is DVKVTQSSRYLVKRTGEKVFLECVQDMDHENMFWYRQDPGLGLRLIYFSYDVKMKEKGDIPEGYSVSREKKERFSLILESASTNQTSMYLCTSSLSRTSSTDTQYFGPGTRLTVL.